This T cell receptor (beta chain) comes out of a study of vaccination effects on CD4 cells after COVID-19. The study, taken as a whole, reports: In healthy vaccinees, only 1 of 255 vaccine-induced clones cross-reacted with common cold coronaviruses. The study found marked clonal contraction of infection- and vaccine-induced clones late after vaccination.

Antigen-specific CD4+ T cells expanded by the ViraFEST assay with viral peptide pools were then sequenced. The culture ran for about 11 days, and then CD4+ T cells were isolated. Participants were vaccinated with two doses of either the BNT162b2 or mRNA-1273 vaccine. Every well housed 1.5 million to 2 million PBMC, which grew in culture alongside roughly 10 IU/ml IL-2 and around 10 ug/ml peptides. Assay used: immunoSEQ multiplex PCR; TCRdb lists only in-frame clones, some missing. The repertoire holds some 40,000 clones, with approximately 84% as singletons. Trimming took off 3 bases at V and 6 bases at J, with 10 bases between the two ends. This CDR3 contains 13 residues. CDR1 and CDR2 (germline): WNHNN, SYGVQD (reference sequence). This clone is a singleton in its sample. Its cognate antigen is unknown.

The rearrangement links TRBV10-1 to TRBJ2-3; perhaps TRBD2 as D (5 bases). The TCR was taken from a human donor who received a COVID-19 vaccine. Some clones in this sample may be carry-over from other donors' samples. The sequences come from CD4+ T cells from PBMCs cultured with HCoV-NL63 spike peptides, collected after COVID-19 vaccination. The CDR3 DNA reads TGCGCCAGCAGTGACCCGGGCGGGGATACGCAGTATTTT. It yields the protein CASSDPGGDTQYF.